The 31 T cell receptor beta chains below all came from one sample that was sequenced in a study of type 1 and type 2 diabetes patients. PCR was run on genomic DNA. Amplification of the beta chain CDR3 used 30 forward and 13 reverse multiplex primers. TCRdb re-derived calls from the multiplex PCR reads in MiXCR, one entry per CDR3 protein. The table lists 280,000 or so distinct CDR3 sequences, roughly 50% of them singletons. The material sequenced was peripheral blood mononuclear cells (PBMCs). These receptors were taken from a man between 18 and 35 years old with type 2 diabetes.

For this clonotype: The junction and the germline gene differ at one end; a read error may be behind it. The rearrangement joins TRBV7-8 to TRBJ2-7, with a weak D call TRBD2 (5 bases). This CDR3 spans 16 amino acids. In germline, CDR1 is SGHVS, CDR2 FQNEAQ. The DNA of the CDR3 is TGTGCCAGCAGATTAGCGCCTTGGAGGACCCCCTACGAGCAGTACTTC. Protein: CASRLAPWRTPYEQYF.

This clonotype was seen only once. The chain employs TRBV12-3 or TRBV12-4 and TRBJ2-7; D gene uncertain. The V end lost 4 bases, the J end lost 2 bases, and 12 bases lay between the germline ends. CDR3 length equals 14 residues. The CDR3 loop is CASSYSGSPYEQYF. Here the CDR3 DNA reads TGTGCCAGCAGTTACTCGGGTAGCCCCTACGAGCAGTACTTC.

A word on this clonotype: Mismatch with germline at one junction end may stem from a read error. The chain joins TRBV18 to TRBJ2-1; 7 bases agree with TRBD2. The CDR3 length is 10 residues. Per germline, CDR1 KGHSH and CDR2 LQKENI. The CDR3 bases are TGTGCCAGCTCACCGGGGGAGGGACTCTTC. It specifies CASSPGEGLF.

This chain links TRBV14 with TRBJ2-3; 10 positions agree with TRBD2. This CDR3 is built from 14 residues. Germline CDR1 SGHDN, CDR2 FVKESK. The J segment lost 3 bases and the V segment lost 8 bases, leaving 5 bases of the junction unmatched. CDR3 protein: CASCLAGVTDTQYF. The CDR3 DNA is TGTGCCAGCTGTCTAGCGGGAGTTACAGATACGCAGTATTTT.

This chain links TRBV27 with TRBJ1-2; D possibly corresponds to TRBD1 (6 bases). V lost 5 bases and J 4 bases, leaving 23 bases between the germline ends. The germline V gene has CDR1 MNHEY and CDR2 SMNVEV (reference sequence). This CDR3 has 17 amino acids. CDR3: CASSLKWTAETRYGYTF. For the CDR3, the DNA is TGTGCCAGCAGTCTAAAATGGACAGCTGAAACTCGCTATGGCTACACCTTC.

The CDR3 here is CAWDGQNYGYTF. CDR3 DNA sequence: TGTGCCTGGGATGGACAGAACTATGGCTACACCTTC. The chain combines TRBV30 with TRBJ1-2; possibly TRBD1 for D (6 bases). The germline gives CDR1 GTSNPN, CDR2 SVGIG (reference sequence). V was cut by 5 bases and J by 2 bases, with 9 bases left in between. This CDR3 spans 12 amino acids.

This clonotype was detected a few times. This sequence joins TRBV7-4 and TRBJ1-1, with D unresolved. This CDR3 comprises 15 residues. Trimming shortened V by 5 bases and J by 1 base, and 14 bases separated the two germline ends. CDR1 is SGHVT, CDR2 SQSDAQ, per germline. Here the CDR3 DNA reads TGTGCCAGCAGCCCCCAAGGTGCGGCGAACACTGAAGCTTTCTTT. It codes for CASSPQGAANTEAFF.

This clonotype was detected a few times. The rearrangement links TRBV19 to TRBJ1-5; no definite D call. CDR1 LNHDA and CDR2 SQIVND come from the germline V gene (reference sequence). The CDR3 is 12 amino acids. The V end lost 5 bases, the J end lost 12 bases, and 14 bases lay between the germline ends. CDR3 bases: TGTGCCAGTAGTTCGGGATCTTGGGGCCAGCATTTT. Translating gives CASSSGSWGQHF. Using reference TRBV19 and TRBJ1-5 for the parts outside the CDR3, the full variable domain is DGGITQSPKYLFRKEGQNVTLSCEQNLNHDAMYWYRQDPGQGLRLIYYSQIVNDFQKGDIAEGYSVSREKKESFPLTVTSAQKNPTAFYLCASSSGSWGQHFGDGTRLSIL.

The chain links TRBV15 to TRBJ1-1, with 7 bases aligning to TRBD1. Germline values: CDR1 LNHNV, CDR2 YYDKDF (reference sequence). This CDR3 has 15 amino acids. Trimming took 4 bases from V and 5 from J; bases not matched to a gene: 10. In DNA, the CDR3 is TGTGCCACCAGCAAAGAGGGACAGTTGAGGACTGAAGCTTTCTTT. Its protein product is CATSKEGQLRTEAFF.

This clonotype came up a few times. This rearrangement joins TRBV19 to TRBJ1-6; D is unresolved. This CDR3 contains 14 residues. Germline V gene sequence: CDR1 LNHDA, CDR2 SQIVND (reference sequence). The ends were cut back, 5 bases at V and 10 bases at J, with 15 bases in the middle. The CDR3 DNA sequence: TGTGCCAGTAGTCCGGACGGAATTGGGTCACCCCTCCACTTT. It codes for CASSPDGIGSPLHF.

This clonotype was observed a few times. V is TRBV7-2 and J is TRBJ2-7; 7 bases align to TRBD1. The J call may not be correct, given that the DNA end is closer to TRBJ2-1. The germline gives CDR1 SGHTA, CDR2 FQGNSA. The CDR3 spans 14 residues. CDR3 protein: CASSLTARGYEQFF. CDR3 coding DNA: TGTGCCAGCAGCTTAACGGCCAGGGGGTACGAGCAGTTCTTC.

This chain connects TRBV29-1 to TRBJ2-7, with TRBD1 as a possible D gene (5 bases). The CDR3 consists of 12 residues. V gave up 5 bases and J gave up 2 bases, with 10 bases separating them. The germline CDR1 and CDR2 sequences are SQVTM and ANQGSEA. In DNA, the CDR3 is TGCAGCGTTCGGACACCCCCCTACGAGCAGTACTTC. Translated, it gives CSVRTPPYEQYF.

This chain joins TRBV15 and TRBJ1-1; no reliable D call. CDR1 and CDR2 from the germline V gene are LNHNV and YYDKDF (reference sequence). This CDR3 has 12 residues. V was trimmed by 1 base and J by 2 bases, leaving 2 bases between them. Here the CDR3 reads CATSRVNTEAFF. As DNA, the CDR3 is TGTGCCACCAGCAGAGTAAACACTGAAGCTTTCTTT.

The chain combines TRBV20-1 with TRBJ2-5; TRBD1 matches at 8 bases. The CDR3 sequence is 13 residues long. Germline V lookup: CDR1 DFQATT, CDR2 SNEGSKA (reference sequence). Losses at the gene ends were 3 bases for V and 14 bases for J; bases not matched to a gene: 14. This CDR3 reads CSARPQHTGTGYF. The DNA for the CDR3 is TGCAGTGCTAGGCCGCAACATACCGGGACAGGCTACTTC.

The V and J genes are TRBV11-2 and TRBJ2-7; the match to TRBD1 covers 8 bases. V dropped 5 bases and J dropped 6; count of bases not matched to a gene: 12. Germline V gene data show CDR1 as SGHAT and CDR2 as FQNNGV. CDR3 length equals 15 residues. The CDR3 DNA reads as TGTGCCAGCAGCCCCTGGACAGGGAGATCACGCGAGCAGTACTTC. Translating gives CASSPWTGRSREQYF.

The rearrangement uses TRBV7-8 and TRBJ2-3; no clear D. Germline loops: CDR1 SGHVS, CDR2 FQNEAQ. This CDR3 is 14 amino acids long. Trimming took 2 bases from V and 2 from J, leaving 8 bases between them. Written as DNA, the CDR3 is TGTGCCAGCAGCTTAAGCCCCCACACAGATACGCAGTATTTT. Protein: CASSLSPHTDTQYF.

This sequence joins TRBV12-3 or TRBV12-4 and TRBJ2-1, with 7 nucleotides matching TRBD1. The CDR3 consists of 16 residues. V lost 5 bases, J lost 4 bases, and 11 bases stayed unmatched. For the CDR3, the DNA is TGTGCCAGCAGTGTTGGAACCGGGACAGCTTACAATGAGCAGTTCTTC. This sequence encodes CASSVGTGTAYNEQFF.

This clonotype has a handful of counts. J is TRBJ1-1 and V is TRBV13; D might be TRBD1 (5 bases). V was clipped by 8 bases and J by 1 base, with 14 bases between them. In germline, CDR1 is PRHDT, CDR2 FYEKMQ (reference sequence). The CDR3 extends over 14 amino acids. CDR3 sequence (DNA): TGTGCCAGCTCAGGGTGGGGGAAGAACACTGAAGCTTTCTTT. Amino acid sequence: CASSGWGKNTEAFF.

The chain combines TRBV20-1 with TRBJ1-2; D is ambiguous. From germline, CDR1 is DFQATT and CDR2 SNEGSKA (reference sequence). Trimming stripped 3 bases from V and 1 base from J, with 9 bases between. The length of the CDR3 is 13 residues. The CDR3 region has the DNA TGCAGTGCTAGGCCCAAATTTAACTATGGCTACACCTTC. Encoded protein: CSARPKFNYGYTF.

This clonotype has more than one count but fewer than ten. This chain links TRBV7-8 with TRBJ1-4, with D unclear. Germline-derived CDR1 and CDR2 are SGHVS and FQNEAQ. V lost 3 bases, J lost 6 bases, and 14 bases lay in between. The length of the CDR3 is 15 residues. CDR3 DNA: TGTGCCAGCAGCTTGCAACTCCCTGCCTATGAAAAACTGTTTTTT. It encodes CASSLQLPAYEKLFF.

This clonotype was detected only a few times. The V gene is TRBV29-1, the J gene TRBJ2-3; D is unclear. The CDR3 consists of 11 residues. Germline-derived CDR1 and CDR2 are SQVTM and ANQGSEA. Trimming shortened V by 5 bases and J by 8 bases, and 11 bases separated the two germline ends. CDR3 DNA: TGCAGCGTTAAGGACCCTGGTACGCAGTATTTT. Its protein is CSVKDPGTQYF.

In its sample, this clonotype was seen many times. The chain combines TRBV2 with TRBJ1-1; no clear D. The germline V and J ends were trimmed by 6 bases and 4 bases, with 9 bases remaining between them. Germline assignment: CDR1 SNHLY and CDR2 FYNNEI. This CDR3 comprises 12 residues. CDR3 region: CASREEFTEAFF. Written as DNA, the CDR3 is TGTGCCAGCAGGGAGGAGTTCACTGAAGCTTTCTTT.

In this sample, this clonotype turned up many times. The chain uses TRBV7-2 and TRBJ1-2; possible D gene TRBD1, 5 bases. CDR3 length: 15 amino acids. CDR1 SGHTA and CDR2 FQGNSA come from the germline V gene. V gave up 2 bases and J gave up 5 bases, with 15 bases separating them. This CDR3 is CASSLRSGGEYGYTF. The CDR3 bases are TGTGCCAGCAGCTTACGGTCCGGGGGGGAGTATGGCTACACCTTC.

V usage is TRBV19 and J usage is TRBJ2-7, with D possibly being TRBD1 (6 bases). V lost 3 bases, J lost 3 bases, and 12 bases lay in between. In germline, CDR1 is LNHDA, CDR2 SQIVND (reference sequence). The length of the CDR3 is 14 residues. CDR3 loop: CASSMTGSSYEQYF. The DNA of the CDR3 is TGTGCCAGTAGTATGACAGGCAGCAGCTACGAGCAGTACTTC.

The rearrangement joins TRBV13 to TRBJ2-1, with 9 bases aligning to TRBD2. Germline V gives CDR1 PRHDT, CDR2 FYEKMQ (reference sequence). V shed 7 bases and J 2 bases; nucleotides not matched to a gene: 3. The length of the CDR3 is 14 residues. CDR3 DNA: TGTGCCAGCACCGAGCGGGAGGCCTACAATGAGCAGTTCTTC. Translation gives CASTEREAYNEQFF. The entire variable domain, with the rest obtained from reference TRBV13 and TRBJ2-1, is as follows: AAGVIQSPRHLIKEKRETATLKCYPIPRHDTVYWYQQGPGQDPQFLISFYEKMQSDKGSIPDRFSAQQFSDYHSELNMSSLELGDSALYFCASTEREAYNEQFFGPGTRLTVL.

The chain couples TRBV2 to TRBJ1-2, with D possibly matching TRBD1 (5 bases). The CDR3 length is 14 residues. Germline V gene sequence: CDR1 SNHLY, CDR2 FYNNEI. V dropped 5 bases and J dropped 6 bases, with 16 bases sitting between them. Here the CDR3 reads CASSLGTGGNGYTF. The CDR3 nucleotides are TGTGCCAGCAGTCTCGGGACCGGCGGGAATGGCTACACCTTC.

This clonotype occurred a few times. V is TRBV12-3 or TRBV12-4 and J is TRBJ2-3; the match to TRBD2 covers 12 bases. The CDR3 is 16 amino acids. The V and J ends lost 4 bases and 0 bases, in that order; junction bases with no gene match: 2. DNA of the CDR3: TGTGCCAGCAGTTCCCTAGCGGGAGGGAGCACAGATACGCAGTATTTT. Its translation: CASSSLAGGSTDTQYF.

V gene TRBV12-3 or TRBV12-4 combines with J gene TRBJ2-2; D gene uncertain. CDR3 length: 14 amino acids. Trimming removed 0 bases from V and 6 bases from J, with 8 bases in between. CDR3 amino acids: CASSLADSSGELFF. The CDR3 region has the DNA TGTGCCAGCAGTTTAGCGGATTCTTCCGGGGAGCTGTTTTTT.

The gene calls are TRBV30 and TRBJ2-1; 12 positions agree with TRBD1. Trimming cost V 2 bases and J 9 bases; bases outside gene matches: 5. Germline V gene lookup returns CDR1 GTSNPN and CDR2 SVGIG (reference sequence). The CDR3 is made up of 14 amino acids. The CDR3 bases are TGTGCCTGGAGTCTGGGGACAGGGGGCGGTGAGCAGTTCTTC. Protein sequence: CAWSLGTGGGEQFF.

The chain is built from TRBV2 and TRBJ2-2, with unresolved D. Trimming removed 1 base at V and 7 bases at J, with 13 bases between. Germline V gives CDR1 SNHLY, CDR2 FYNNEI. The CDR3 sequence is 15 residues long. The CDR3 coding sequence is TGTGCCAGCAGTGAAGTGGTGGGCACGGACGGGGAGCTGTTTTTT. Translation gives CASSEVVGTDGELFF.

This clonotype was seen ten or more times. The chain employs TRBV2 and TRBJ2-7, with unresolved D. CDR1 and CDR2 from the germline V gene are SNHLY and FYNNEI. Trimming took off 1 base at V and 1 base at J, with 8 bases between the two ends. This CDR3 region has 14 residues. CDR3 nucleotide sequence: TGTGCCAGCAGTGAAGGCGGAGTATCCTACGAGCAGTACTTC. This translates into CASSEGGVSYEQYF.